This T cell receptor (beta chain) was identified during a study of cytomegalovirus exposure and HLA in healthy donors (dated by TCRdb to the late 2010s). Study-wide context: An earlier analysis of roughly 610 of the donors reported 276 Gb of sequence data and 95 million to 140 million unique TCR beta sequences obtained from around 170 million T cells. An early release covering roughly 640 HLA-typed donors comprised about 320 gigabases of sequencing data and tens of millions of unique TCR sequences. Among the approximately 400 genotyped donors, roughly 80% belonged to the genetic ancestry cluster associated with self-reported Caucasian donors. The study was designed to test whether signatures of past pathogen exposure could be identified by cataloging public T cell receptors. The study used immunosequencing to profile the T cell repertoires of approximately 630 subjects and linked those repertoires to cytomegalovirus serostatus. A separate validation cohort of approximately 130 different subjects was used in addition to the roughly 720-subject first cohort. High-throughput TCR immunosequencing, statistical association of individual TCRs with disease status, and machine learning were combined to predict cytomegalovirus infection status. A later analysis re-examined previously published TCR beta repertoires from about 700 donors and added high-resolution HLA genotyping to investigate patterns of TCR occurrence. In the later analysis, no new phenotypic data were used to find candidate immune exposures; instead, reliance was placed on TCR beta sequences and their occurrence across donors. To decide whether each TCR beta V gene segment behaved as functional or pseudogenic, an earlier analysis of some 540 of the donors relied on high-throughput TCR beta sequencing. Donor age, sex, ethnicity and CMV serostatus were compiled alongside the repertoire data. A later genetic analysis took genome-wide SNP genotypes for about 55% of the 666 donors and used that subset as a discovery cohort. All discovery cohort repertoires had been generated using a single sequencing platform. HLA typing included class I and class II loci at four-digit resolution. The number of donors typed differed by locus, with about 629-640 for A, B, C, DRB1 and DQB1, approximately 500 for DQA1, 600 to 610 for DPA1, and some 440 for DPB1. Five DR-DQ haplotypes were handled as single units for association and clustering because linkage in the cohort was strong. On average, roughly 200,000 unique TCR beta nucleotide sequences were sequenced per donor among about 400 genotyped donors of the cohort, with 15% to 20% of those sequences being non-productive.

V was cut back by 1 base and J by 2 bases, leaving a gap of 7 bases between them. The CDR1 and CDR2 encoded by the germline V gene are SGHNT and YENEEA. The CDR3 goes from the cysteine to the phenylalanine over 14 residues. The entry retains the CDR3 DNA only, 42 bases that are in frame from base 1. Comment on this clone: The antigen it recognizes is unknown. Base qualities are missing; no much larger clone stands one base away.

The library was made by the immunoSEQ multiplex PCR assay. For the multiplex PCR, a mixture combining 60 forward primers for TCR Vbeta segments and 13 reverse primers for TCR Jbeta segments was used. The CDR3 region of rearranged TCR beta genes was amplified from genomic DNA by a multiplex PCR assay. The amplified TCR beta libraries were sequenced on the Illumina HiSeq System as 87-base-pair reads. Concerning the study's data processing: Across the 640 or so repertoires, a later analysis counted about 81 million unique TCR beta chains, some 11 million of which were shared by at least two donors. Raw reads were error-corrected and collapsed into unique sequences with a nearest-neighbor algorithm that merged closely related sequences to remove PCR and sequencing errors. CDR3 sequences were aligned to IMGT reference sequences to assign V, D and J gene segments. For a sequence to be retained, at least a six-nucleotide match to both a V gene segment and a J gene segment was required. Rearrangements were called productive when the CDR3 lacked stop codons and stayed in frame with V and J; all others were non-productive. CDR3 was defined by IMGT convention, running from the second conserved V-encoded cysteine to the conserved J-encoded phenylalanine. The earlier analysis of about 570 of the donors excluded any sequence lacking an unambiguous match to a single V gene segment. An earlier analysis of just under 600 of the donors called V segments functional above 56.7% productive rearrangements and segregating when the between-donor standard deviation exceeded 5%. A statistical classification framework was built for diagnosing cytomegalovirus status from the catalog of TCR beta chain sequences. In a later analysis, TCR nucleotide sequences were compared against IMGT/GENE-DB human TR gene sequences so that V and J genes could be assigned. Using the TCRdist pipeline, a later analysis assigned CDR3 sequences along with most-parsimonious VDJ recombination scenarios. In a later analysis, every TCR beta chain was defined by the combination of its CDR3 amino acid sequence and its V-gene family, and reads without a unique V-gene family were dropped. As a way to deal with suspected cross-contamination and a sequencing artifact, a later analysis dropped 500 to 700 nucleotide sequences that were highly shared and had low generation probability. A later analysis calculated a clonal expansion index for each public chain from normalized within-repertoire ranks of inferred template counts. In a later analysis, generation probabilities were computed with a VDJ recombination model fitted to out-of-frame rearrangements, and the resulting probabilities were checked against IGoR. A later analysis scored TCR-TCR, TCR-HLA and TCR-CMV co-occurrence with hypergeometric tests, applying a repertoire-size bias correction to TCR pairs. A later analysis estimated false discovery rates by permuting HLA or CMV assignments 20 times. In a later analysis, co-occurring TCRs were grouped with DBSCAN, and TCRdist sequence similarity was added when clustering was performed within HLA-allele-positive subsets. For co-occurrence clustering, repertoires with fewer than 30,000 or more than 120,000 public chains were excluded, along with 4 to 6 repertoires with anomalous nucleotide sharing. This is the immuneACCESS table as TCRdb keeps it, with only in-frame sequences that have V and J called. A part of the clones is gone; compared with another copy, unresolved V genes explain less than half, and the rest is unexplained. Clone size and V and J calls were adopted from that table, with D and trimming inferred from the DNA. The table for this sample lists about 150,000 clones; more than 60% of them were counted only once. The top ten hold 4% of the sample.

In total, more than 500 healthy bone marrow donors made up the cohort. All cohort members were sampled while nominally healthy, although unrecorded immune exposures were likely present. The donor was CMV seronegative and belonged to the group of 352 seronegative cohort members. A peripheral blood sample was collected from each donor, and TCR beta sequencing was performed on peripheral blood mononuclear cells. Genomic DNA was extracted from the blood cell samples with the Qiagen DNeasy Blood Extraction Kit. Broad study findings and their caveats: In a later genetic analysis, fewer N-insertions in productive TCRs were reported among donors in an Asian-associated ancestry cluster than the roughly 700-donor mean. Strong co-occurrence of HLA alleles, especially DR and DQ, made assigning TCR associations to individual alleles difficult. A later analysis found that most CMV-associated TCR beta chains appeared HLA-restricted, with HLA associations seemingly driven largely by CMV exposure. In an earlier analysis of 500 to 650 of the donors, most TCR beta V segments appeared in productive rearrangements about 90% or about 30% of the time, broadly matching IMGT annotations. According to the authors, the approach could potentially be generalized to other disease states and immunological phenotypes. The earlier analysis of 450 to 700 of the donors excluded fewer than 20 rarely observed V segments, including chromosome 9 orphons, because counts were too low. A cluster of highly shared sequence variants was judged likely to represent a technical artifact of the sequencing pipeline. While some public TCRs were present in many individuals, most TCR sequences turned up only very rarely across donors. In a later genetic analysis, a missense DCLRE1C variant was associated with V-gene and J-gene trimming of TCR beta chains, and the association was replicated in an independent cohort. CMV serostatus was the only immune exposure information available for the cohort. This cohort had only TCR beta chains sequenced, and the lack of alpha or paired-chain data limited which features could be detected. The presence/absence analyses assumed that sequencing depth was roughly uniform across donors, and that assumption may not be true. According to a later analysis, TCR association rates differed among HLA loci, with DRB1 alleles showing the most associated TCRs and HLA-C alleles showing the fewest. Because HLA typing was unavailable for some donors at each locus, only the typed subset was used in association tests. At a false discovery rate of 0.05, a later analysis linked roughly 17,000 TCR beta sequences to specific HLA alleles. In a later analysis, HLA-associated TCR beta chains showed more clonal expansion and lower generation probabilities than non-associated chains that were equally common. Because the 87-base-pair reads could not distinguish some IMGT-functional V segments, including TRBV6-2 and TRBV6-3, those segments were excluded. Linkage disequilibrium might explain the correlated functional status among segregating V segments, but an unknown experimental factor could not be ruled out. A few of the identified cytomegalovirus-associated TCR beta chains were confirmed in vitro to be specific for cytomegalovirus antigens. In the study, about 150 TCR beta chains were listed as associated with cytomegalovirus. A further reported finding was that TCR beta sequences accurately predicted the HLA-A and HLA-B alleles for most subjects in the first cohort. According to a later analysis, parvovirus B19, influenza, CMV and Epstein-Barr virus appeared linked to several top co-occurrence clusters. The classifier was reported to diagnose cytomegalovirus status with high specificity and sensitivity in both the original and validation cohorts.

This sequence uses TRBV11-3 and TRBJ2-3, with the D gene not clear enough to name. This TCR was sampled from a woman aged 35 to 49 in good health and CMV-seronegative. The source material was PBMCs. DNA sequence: TGTGCCAGCAGCTTAGCCCCTACCACAGATACGCAGTATTTT. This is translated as CASSLAPTTDTQYF.